These 10 T cell receptor beta chains share one sample of origin, sequenced in a study of vaccination effects on CD4 cells after COVID-19. Measured with immunoSEQ multiplex PCR; TCRdb has only the in-frame clones, and not every one. The data contain approximately 25,000 clones, more than 65% of them singletons. After expansion with viral peptide pools in the ViraFEST assay, antigen-specific CD4+ T cells were sequenced. After around 10 days in culture, the CD4+ T cells were isolated. Either the mRNA-1273 or the BNT162b2 vaccine was given to participants as two doses. For these receptors, no antigen is known. Source: CD4+ T cells from PBMCs cultured with SARS-CoV-2 spike peptides, taken after COVID-19 vaccination. Receptors originate from a human donor who received a COVID-19 vaccine.

CDR3 bases: TGTGCCAGCAGTTTAATCAGTACGACCCAGTACTTC. This sequence encodes CASSLISTTQYF. The chain has TRBV12-3 or TRBV12-4 and TRBJ2-5, with no clear D. CDR3 size: 12 residues. V shed 2 bases and J shed 7 bases, with 8 bases lying between them.

This clone came up a few times. The chain couples TRBV6-5 to TRBJ1-4; the D gene is possibly TRBD1 (5 bases). The V and J ends lost 7 bases and 6 bases respectively, with 12 bases between them. Looked up from germline, CDR1 is MNHEY and CDR2 is SVGAGI. The CDR3 loop spans 13 amino acids. CDR3 DNA sequence: TGTGCCAGCACTAGGACAAGGGATGAAAAACTGTTTTTT. It specifies CASTRTRDEKLFF.

The chain joins TRBV6-1 to TRBJ1-5; no clear D. The CDR3 is made up of 14 amino acids. Trimming left V 0 bases short and J 4 bases short, with 7 bases between. CDR1 and CDR2 (germline): MNHNS, SASEGT. The CDR3 sequence is CASSEAMDNQPQHF. The CDR3, as DNA: TGTGCCAGCAGTGAAGCGATGGATAATCAGCCCCAGCATTTT.

With regard to this clone: One end of the junction does not line up with germline, which may come from a read error. The chain has TRBV30 and TRBJ1-2; D call uncertain. The CDR3 loop spans 10 amino acids. Germline V CDR1 and CDR2: GTSNPN, SVGIG (reference sequence). The CDR3 region is CAWSVKDVKF. The CDR3 DNA sequence: TGTGCCTGGAGTGTTAAGGATGTGAAATTC.

The chain joins TRBV30 to TRBJ1-1; no clear D gene. V gave up 5 bases and J gave up 2 bases, with 9 bases separating them. Looked up from germline, CDR1 is GTSNPN and CDR2 is SVGIG (reference sequence). The CDR3 has 12 amino acids. CDR3 protein: CAWARENTEAFF. CDR3 coding DNA: TGTGCCTGGGCCCGGGAAAACACTGAAGCTTTCTTT. The full variable domain, with the rest looked up from reference TRBV30 and TRBJ1-1, is SQTIHQWPATLVQPVGSPLSLECTVEGTSNPNLYWYRQAAGRGLQLLFYSVGIGQISSEVPQNLSASRPQDRQFILSSKKLLLSDSGFYLCAWARENTEAFFGQGTRLTVV.

This clone has more than one count but fewer than ten. J is TRBJ1-2 and V is TRBV21-1; TRBD1, the table's D call, was not compared with the DNA. TRBV21-1 is a pseudogene locus. This CDR3 contains 13 residues. Written as DNA, the CDR3 is TGTGCCAGCAGCAAAAGGGACAGCTATGGCTACACCTTC. Translating gives CASSKRDSYGYTF.

The chain combines TRBV10-2 with TRBJ2-5; 7 bases are shared with TRBD2. Per germline, CDR1 WSHSY and CDR2 SAAADI. The CDR3 is 16 amino acids. Losses at the gene ends were 0 bases for V and 5 bases for J; bases not matched to a gene: 9. CDR3 sequence: CASSESQSWGGETQYF. The CDR3 DNA reads as TGCGCCAGCAGTGAGTCACAGTCCTGGGGAGGGGAGACCCAGTACTTC.

The rearrangement uses TRBV20-1 and TRBJ2-5; 8 nucleotides match TRBD2. CDR1 and CDR2 (germline): DFQATT, SNEGSKA (reference sequence). V shed 3 bases, J shed 5 bases, and the junction held 8 bases outside the gene matches. The CDR3 length is 14 residues. The CDR3 region has the DNA TGCAGTGCTAGTACTGCGGGAGGAGGGGAGACCCAGTACTTC. Translated, it gives CSASTAGGGETQYF.

V gene TRBV19 combines with J gene TRBJ2-5; D ambiguous. The V gene's germline CDR1 is LNHDA and CDR2 SQIVND (reference sequence). The CDR3 sequence is 12 residues long. With 11 bases removed from V and 9 bases from J, the gap between germline ends came to 19 bases. This chain's CDR3 is CASSPSRGAQYF. For the CDR3, the DNA is TGTGCCTCCTCTCCAAGTCGTGGGGCCCAGTACTTC.

This clone was counted between two and nine times. The J gene is TRBJ2-1, the V gene TRBV6-4; 10 bases are a match to TRBD2. Per germline, CDR1 MRHNA and CDR2 SNTAGT. The length of the CDR3 is 15 residues. V trimming: 0 bases; J trimming: 4 bases; junction bases outside the gene matches: 0. The DNA for the CDR3 is TGTGCCAGCAGTGACTCAGCGGGGGGGTACAATGAGCAGTTCTTC. Translation: CASSDSAGGYNEQFF.